This section outlines one T cell receptor beta chain sequence together with its context. Authors' processing steps: Amplification of reference gene primers was used by the study to estimate nucleated cell counts. Measured with immunoSEQ multiplex PCR; TCRdb has only the in-frame clones, and not every one. The V and J calls and the clone size are those of that table, but D and trimming were determined from the DNA. Of approximately 270,000 clones listed, approximately 85% are singletons. These data originate in a study of blood T cell repertoires in COVID-19. About the research overall: PBMCs, B-cell-depleted T cells, or T cells were the source of the cDNA or gDNA that made up the material.

Seattle patient enrollment occurred during active infection, with longitudinal follow-up thereafter. The sequence derives from a human donor with COVID-19, enrolled during active disease. The donor label of this sample is uncertain. The source material was peripheral blood.

CDR3 loop: CASNRDRETEAFF. The CDR3 coding sequence is TGTGCCAGTAATAGGGATCGGGAAACTGAAGCTTTCTTT. This sequence joins TRBV19 and TRBJ1-1, with D hard to call. Germline assignment: CDR1 LNHDA and CDR2 SQIVND (reference sequence). V dropped 7 bases and J dropped 5 bases, with 14 bases sitting between them. The CDR3 covers 13 residues. The whole variable domain, remainder taken from reference TRBV19 and TRBJ1-1, is DGGITQSPKYLFRKEGQNVTLSCEQNLNHDAMYWYRQDPGQGLRLIYYSQIVNDFQKGDIAEGYSVSREKKESFPLTVTSAQKNPTAFYLCASNRDRETEAFFGQGTRLTVV.